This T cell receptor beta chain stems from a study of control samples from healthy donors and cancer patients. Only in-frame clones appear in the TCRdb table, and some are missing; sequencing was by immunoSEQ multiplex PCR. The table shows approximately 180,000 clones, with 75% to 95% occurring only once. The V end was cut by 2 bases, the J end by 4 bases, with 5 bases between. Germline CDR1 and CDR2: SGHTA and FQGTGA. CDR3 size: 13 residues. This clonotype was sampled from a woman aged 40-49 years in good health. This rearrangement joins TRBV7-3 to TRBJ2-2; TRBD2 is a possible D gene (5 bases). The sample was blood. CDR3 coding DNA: TGTGCCAGCAGCTTACTAGCCACCGGGGAGCTGTTTTTT. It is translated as CASSLLATGELFF.